Below, 20 T cell receptor beta chains from the same sample are listed, as sequenced in a study of shared clonotypes between healthy human individuals. Produced via immunoSEQ multiplex PCR; TCRdb's table is partial and in-frame only. Of 550,000 to 800,000 clones in the sample, about 74% were seen once. Sequenced sample: memory CD4+ T cells sorted from blood. Subset given: CD45RA-negative fraction. The receptors derive from a woman in her twenties or thirties in good health.

The rearrangement joins TRBV5-1 to TRBJ2-2; TRBD1 matches at 9 bases. J lost 1 base, V lost 10 bases, and 5 bases had no gene match. Germline CDR1 and CDR2: SGHRS and YFSETQ. The CDR3 sequence is 14 residues long. CDR3 in amino acids: CASLGQGNTGELFF. The CDR3, as DNA: TGCGCCTCCCTGGGACAGGGGAACACCGGGGAGCTGTTTTTT.

The chain joins TRBV9 to TRBJ2-1; 13 bases fit TRBD2. CDR1 and CDR2 (germline): SGDLS, YYNGEE. Trimming took 2 bases from V and 6 from J; bases not matched to a gene: 14. This CDR3 is 19 amino acids long. The CDR3 region is CASSVVSGVGLAGINEQFF. The CDR3 DNA sequence: TGTGCCAGCAGCGTCGTTTCAGGTGTGGGACTAGCGGGAATCAATGAGCAGTTCTTC.

This clone was seen more than once but under ten times. The chain links TRBV7-8 to TRBJ2-1; D possibly corresponds to TRBD2 (6 bases). The germline CDR1 and CDR2 sequences are SGHVS and FQNEAQ. Trimming took off 3 bases at V and 9 bases at J, with 12 bases between the two ends. The CDR3 has 13 residues. CDR3 sequence (DNA): TGTGCCAGCAGCTTGGGGGGACGGGTTGAGCAGTTCTTC. Amino acids: CASSLGGRVEQFF.

This chain connects TRBV6-1 to TRBJ2-7, with TRBD1 identical over 10 bases. The CDR3 extends over 13 amino acids. Trimming at V came to 5 bases and at J to 12 bases, leaving 10 bases not matched to a gene. The V gene's germline CDR1 is MNHNS and CDR2 SASEGT. The CDR3 nucleotides read TGTGCCAGCAGTTATTCACCGGGACAGGGGTTGTACTTC. It is translated as CASSYSPGQGLYF.

This clone came up once. This chain links TRBV18 with TRBJ2-1, with TRBD2 matching over 8 bases. Germline CDR1 KGHSH, CDR2 LQKENI. CDR3 length: 15 residues. V lost 3 bases, J lost 10 bases, and 11 bases stayed unmatched. The CDR3 is CASSPPTLRGGEQFF. Written as DNA, the CDR3 is TGTGCCAGCTCACCTCCCACTCTACGCGGGGGGGAGCAGTTCTTC.

As concerns this clone: The junction and the germline gene differ at one end; a read error may be behind it. The chain carries TRBV28 and TRBJ1-1, with 9 bases lining up with TRBD1. Germline V gives CDR1 MDHEN, CDR2 SYDVKM. The length of the CDR3 is 12 residues. The CDR3 is CASSQTGTGRLF. CDR3 bases: TGTGCCAGCAGTCAAACGGGGACAGGGCGACTCTTT. The full variable domain, in which reference TRBV28 and TRBJ1-1 provide the parts outside the CDR3, is DVKVTQSSRYLVKRTGEKVFLECVQDMDHENMFWYRQDPGLGLRLIYFSYDVKMKEKGDIPEGYSVSREKKERFSLILESASTNQTSMYLCASSQTGTGRLFGQGTRLTVV.

This chain links TRBV29-1 with TRBJ2-5; D might be TRBD1 or TRBD2, each matching 5 bases. The J call may be mistaken, given a closer DNA end match to TRBJ2-7. The CDR3 length is 13 residues. Germline V gives CDR1 SQVTM, CDR2 ANQGSEA. In DNA, the CDR3 is TGCAGCGTCTCTCCTGGGGGCTCCTACGAGCAGTACTTC. Translating gives CSVSPGGSYEQYF.

The gene calls are TRBV18 and TRBJ1-2; the match to TRBD1 covers 7 bases. The CDR3 consists of 17 residues. Germline CDR1 KGHSH, CDR2 LQKENI. Trimming removed 3 bases from V and 8 bases from J; junction bases left unmatched: 18. The chain's CDR3 is CASSPFTDRASPAGYTF. The CDR3 coding sequence is TGTGCCAGCTCACCCTTCACCGACAGGGCCTCACCGGCAGGCTACACCTTC.

This clone was counted many times. CDR3 amino acids: CASSLTSVEEQFF. CDR3 sequence (DNA): TGTGCCAGTAGTCTAACATCGGTTGAGGAGCAGTTCTTC. This sequence joins TRBV19 and TRBJ2-1; D ambiguous. Germline V gene data show CDR1 as LNHDA and CDR2 as SQIVND (reference sequence). The CDR3 length is 13 residues. The V end lost 5 bases, the J end lost 10 bases, and 15 bases lay between the germline ends. The full variable domain, with the rest looked up from reference TRBV19 and TRBJ2-1, is DGGITQSPKYLFRKEGQNVTLSCEQNLNHDAMYWYRQDPGQGLRLIYYSQIVNDFQKGDIAEGYSVSREKKESFPLTVTSAQKNPTAFYLCASSLTSVEEQFFGPGTRLTVL.

The rearrangement uses TRBV5-4 and TRBJ2-4; the D gene could be TRBD1 or TRBD2 (6 bases each). The CDR3 has 14 amino acids. Trimming removed 1 base from V and 8 bases from J, with 13 bases in between. Looked up from germline, CDR1 is SGHNT and CDR2 is YYREEE (reference sequence). CDR3 amino acids: CASSLFGGRYIQYF. The CDR3, as DNA: TGTGCCAGCAGCTTGTTCGGGGGCAGGTACATTCAGTACTTC.

This chain links TRBV5-1 with TRBJ1-1; no clear D. The V and J ends lost 1 base and 3 bases respectively, with 7 bases between them. Germline-derived CDR1 and CDR2 are SGHRS and YFSETQ. This CDR3 is 13 amino acids long. The CDR3 DNA is TGCGCCAGCAGCTTGACCATGGACACTGAAGCTTTCTTT. It codes for CASSLTMDTEAFF.

The gene calls are TRBV29-1 and TRBJ1-2; D possibly corresponds to TRBD1 (5 bases). V gave up 8 bases and J gave up 3 bases, with 10 bases separating them. This CDR3 has 11 amino acids. Germline loops: CDR1 SQVTM, CDR2 ANQGSEA. The CDR3 reads CSLGGDYGYTF. The CDR3 DNA sequence: TGCAGCCTGGGGGGGGACTATGGCTACACCTTC.

The chain combines TRBV7-8 with TRBJ2-1; D gene ambiguous. The CDR3 contains 11 residues. Trimming left V 7 bases short and J 7 bases short, with 8 bases between. Looked up from germline, CDR1 is SGHVS and CDR2 is FQNEAQ. The DNA for the CDR3 is TGTGCCAGCACCCGGGCAAATGAGCAGTTCTTC. Its translation is CASTRANEQFF.

The chain uses TRBV6-5 and TRBJ1-1; D is perhaps TRBD1 (6 bases). The V gene lost 4 bases and the J gene lost 1 base, with 7 bases spanning the gap. There are 13 residues in the CDR3. The germline V gene encodes CDR1 MNHEY and CDR2 SVGAGI. CDR3 coding DNA: TGTGCCAGCAGTTGGGACAAGAACACTGAAGCTTTCTTT. This translates into CASSWDKNTEAFF.

The V call is TRBV5-4, the J call TRBJ1-2; 8 nucleotides align to TRBD1. Germline-derived CDR1 and CDR2 are SGHNT and YYREEE (reference sequence). V was clipped by 0 bases and J by 4 bases; unmatched bases: 2. This CDR3 has 14 amino acids. CDR3 nucleotide sequence: TGTGCCAGCAGCTTGGCAGGGGGCGCCTATGGCTACACCTTC. This codes for CASSLAGGAYGYTF.

The chain is built from TRBV6-6 and TRBJ2-3; the match to TRBD1 covers 9 bases. J gave up 4 bases and V 7 bases, and 3 bases lay outside the gene matches. The CDR3 is 13 residues long. The germline CDR1 and CDR2 sequences are MNHNY and SVGAGI (reference sequence). The CDR3 loop is CASIGQGSDTQYF. The CDR3, as DNA: TGTGCCAGCATCGGACAGGGGTCAGATACGCAGTATTTT.

The genes are TRBV6-5 and TRBJ2-5; possibly TRBD1 for D (5 bases). Per the germline V gene, CDR1 is MNHEY and CDR2 is SVGAGI. The V gene lost 6 bases and the J gene lost 7 bases, with 18 bases spanning the gap. The CDR3 is 14 amino acids. The CDR3 DNA sequence: TGTGCCAGCAGCCAGGACGAAGGGGCAGGGACCCAGTACTTC. Translation: CASSQDEGAGTQYF.

This chain uses TRBV20-1 with TRBJ2-1; D possibly uses TRBD1 or TRBD2 (5 bases each). V was cut by 3 bases and J by 13 bases, with 13 bases left in between. CDR3 length equals 11 residues. Per germline, CDR1 DFQATT and CDR2 SNEGSKA (reference sequence). CDR3 residues: CSARGPSLQFF. CDR3 DNA sequence: TGCAGTGCTAGGGGACCGTCACTCCAGTTCTTC.

The chain employs TRBV28 and TRBJ1-1, with 7 bases fitting TRBD1. The CDR3 spans 14 residues. V lost 4 bases, J lost 4 bases, and 6 bases stayed unmatched. Germline CDR1 is MDHEN and CDR2 is SYDVKM. CDR3 sequence reads: CASSSEQGITEAFF. CDR3 DNA: TGTGCCAGCAGTTCCGAACAGGGGATCACTGAAGCTTTCTTT.

For the CDR3, the DNA is TGTGCCAGCAGCTTAGCGGGAGCGTTTCAAGAGACCCAGTACTTC. Translating it yields CASSLAGAFQETQYF. V is TRBV7-9 and J is TRBJ2-5; a weak D match, TRBD2 (5 bases). Germline V CDR1 and CDR2: SEHNR, FQNEAQ (reference sequence). The CDR3 consists of 15 residues. V was trimmed by 0 bases and J by 2 bases, leaving 10 bases between them. Using reference TRBV7-9 and TRBJ2-5 for the parts outside the CDR3, the full variable domain is DTGVSQNPRHKITKRGQNVTFRCDPISEHNRLYWYRQTLGQGPEFLTYFQNEAQLEKSRLLSDRFSAERPKGSFSTLEIQRTEQGDSAMYLCASSLAGAFQETQYFGPGTRLLVL.